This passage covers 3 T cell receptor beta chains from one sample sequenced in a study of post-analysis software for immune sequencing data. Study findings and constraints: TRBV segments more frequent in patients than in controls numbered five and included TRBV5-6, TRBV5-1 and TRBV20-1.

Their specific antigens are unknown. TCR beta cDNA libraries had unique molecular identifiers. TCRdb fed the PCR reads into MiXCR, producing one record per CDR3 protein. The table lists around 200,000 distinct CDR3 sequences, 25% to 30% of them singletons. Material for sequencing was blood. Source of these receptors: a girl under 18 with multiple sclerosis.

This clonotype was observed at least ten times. This CDR3 is CASRSGTGPYEQYF. The CDR3, as DNA: TGTGCCAGCAGGTCCGGGACAGGACCCTACGAGCAGTACTTC. The chain employs TRBV12-3 or TRBV12-4 and TRBJ2-7; TRBD1 aligns across 8 bases. The CDR3 runs to 14 residues. Trimming removed 6 bases from V and 2 bases from J; junction bases left unmatched: 6.

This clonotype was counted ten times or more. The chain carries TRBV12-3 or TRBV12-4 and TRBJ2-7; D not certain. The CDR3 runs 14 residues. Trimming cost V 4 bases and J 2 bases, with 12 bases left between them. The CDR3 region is CASSSLRSPYEQYF. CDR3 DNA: TGTGCCAGCAGTTCATTACGAAGCCCCTACGAGCAGTACTTC.

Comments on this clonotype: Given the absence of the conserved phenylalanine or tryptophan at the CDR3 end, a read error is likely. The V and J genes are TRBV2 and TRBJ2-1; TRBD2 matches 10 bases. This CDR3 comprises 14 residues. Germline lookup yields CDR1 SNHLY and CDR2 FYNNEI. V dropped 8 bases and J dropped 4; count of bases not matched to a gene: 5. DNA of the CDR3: TGTGCCAGCGATCTAGCGGGAGTGTACAATGAGCAGTTCTGC. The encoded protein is CASDLAGVYNEQFC.